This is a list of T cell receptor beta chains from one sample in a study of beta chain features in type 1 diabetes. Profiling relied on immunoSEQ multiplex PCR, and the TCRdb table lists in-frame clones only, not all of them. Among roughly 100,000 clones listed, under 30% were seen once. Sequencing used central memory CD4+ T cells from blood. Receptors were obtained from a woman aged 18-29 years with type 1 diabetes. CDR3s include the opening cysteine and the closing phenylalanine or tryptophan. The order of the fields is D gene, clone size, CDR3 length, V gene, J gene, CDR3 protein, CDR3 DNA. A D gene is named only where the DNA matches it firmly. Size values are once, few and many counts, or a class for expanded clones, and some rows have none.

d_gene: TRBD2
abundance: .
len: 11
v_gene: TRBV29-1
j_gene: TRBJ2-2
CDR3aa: CSVTSEGELFF
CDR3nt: TGCAGCGTGACTAGCGAGGGGGAGCTGTTTTTT

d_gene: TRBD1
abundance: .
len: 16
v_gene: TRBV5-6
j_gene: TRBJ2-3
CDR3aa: CASSLVRQGVGDTQYF
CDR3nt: TGTGCCAGCAGCTTGGTGCGACAGGGAGTAGGAGATACGCAGTATTTT

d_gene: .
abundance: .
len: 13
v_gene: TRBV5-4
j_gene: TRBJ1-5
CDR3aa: CASSPGSGQPQHF
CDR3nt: TGTGCCAGCAGCCCGGGATCGGGTCAGCCCCAGCATTTT

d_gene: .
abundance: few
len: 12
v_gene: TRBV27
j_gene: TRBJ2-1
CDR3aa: CASSSLGQSQFF
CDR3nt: TGTGCCAGCAGTTCTCTTGGACAGTCGCAGTTCTTC

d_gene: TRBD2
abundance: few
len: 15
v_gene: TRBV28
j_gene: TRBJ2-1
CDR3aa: CASSLPSGIYNEQFF
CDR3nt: TGTGCCAGCAGTCTGCCTAGCGGGATCTACAATGAGCAGTTCTTC

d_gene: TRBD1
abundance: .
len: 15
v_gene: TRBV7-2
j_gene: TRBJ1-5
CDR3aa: CASSALGQINQPQHF
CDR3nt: TGTGCCAGCAGCGCCTTGGGACAGATAAATCAGCCCCAGCATTTT

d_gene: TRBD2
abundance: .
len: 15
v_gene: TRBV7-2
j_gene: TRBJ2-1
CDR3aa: CASSPGLASFNEQFF
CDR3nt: TGTGCCAGCAGCCCGGGACTAGCGTCGTTCAATGAGCAGTTCTTC

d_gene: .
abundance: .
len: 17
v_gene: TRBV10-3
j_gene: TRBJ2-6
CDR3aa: CAISENAGQSGANVLTF
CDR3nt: TGTGCCATCAGTGAGAACGCGGGGCAGTCCGGGGCCAACGTCCTGACTTTC

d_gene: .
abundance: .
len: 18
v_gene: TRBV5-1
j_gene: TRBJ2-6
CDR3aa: CASSLAFDFTTGANVLTF
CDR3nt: TGCGCCAGCAGCTTGGCCTTCGACTTTACGACTGGGGCCAACGTCCTGACTTTC

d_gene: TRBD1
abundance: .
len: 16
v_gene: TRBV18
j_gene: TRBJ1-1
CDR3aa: CASSPNPGTGNTEAFF
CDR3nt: TGTGCCAGCTCACCGAACCCCGGGACAGGGAACACTGAAGCTTTCTTT

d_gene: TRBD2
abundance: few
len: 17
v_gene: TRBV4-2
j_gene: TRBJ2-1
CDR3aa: CASSQGIAGGNYNEQFF
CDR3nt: TGTGCCAGCAGCCAAGGAATAGCGGGAGGAAACTACAATGAGCAGTTCTTC

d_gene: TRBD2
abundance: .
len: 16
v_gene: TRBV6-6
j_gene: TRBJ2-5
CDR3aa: CASSIPIAGAGETQYF
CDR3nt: TGTGCCAGCAGCATCCCAATAGCGGGAGCGGGGGAGACCCAGTACTTC

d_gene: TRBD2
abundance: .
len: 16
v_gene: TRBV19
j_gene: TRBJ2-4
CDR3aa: CAIIPPSGSWQNIQYF
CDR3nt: TGTGCCATCATCCCCCCAAGCGGGAGCTGGCAAAACATTCAGTACTTC

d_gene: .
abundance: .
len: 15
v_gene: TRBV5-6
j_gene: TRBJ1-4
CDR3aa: CASSLKASGGEKLFF
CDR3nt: TGTGCCAGCAGCTTGAAAGCCTCAGGAGGTGAAAAACTGTTTTTT

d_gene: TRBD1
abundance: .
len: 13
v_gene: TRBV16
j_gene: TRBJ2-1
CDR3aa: CASSNNRGDEQFF
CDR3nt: TGTGCCAGCAGCAACAACAGGGGGGATGAGCAGTTCTTC

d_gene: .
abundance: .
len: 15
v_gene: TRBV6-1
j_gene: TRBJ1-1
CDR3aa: CASSAIRGGDTEAFF
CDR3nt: TGTGCCAGCAGTGCGATCCGGGGAGGGGACACTGAAGCTTTCTTT

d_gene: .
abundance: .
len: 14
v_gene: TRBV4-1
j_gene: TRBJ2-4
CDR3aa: CASSQGQGKNIQYF
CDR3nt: TGCGCCAGCAGCCAAGGCCAGGGGAAAAACATTCAGTACTTC

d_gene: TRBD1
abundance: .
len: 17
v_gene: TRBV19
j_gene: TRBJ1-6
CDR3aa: CASSLDRAGRSGSPLHF
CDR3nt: TGTGCCAGTAGCCTGGACAGGGCAGGTCGCTCAGGGTCACCCCTCCACTTT

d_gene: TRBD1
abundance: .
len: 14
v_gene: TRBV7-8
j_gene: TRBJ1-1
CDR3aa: CASSALDRVTEAFF
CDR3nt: TGTGCCAGCAGCGCATTGGACAGGGTCACTGAAGCTTTCTTT

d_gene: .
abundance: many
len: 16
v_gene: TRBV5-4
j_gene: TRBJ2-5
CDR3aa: CASSPQTGEGEETQYF
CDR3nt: TGTGCCAGCAGCCCACAGACAGGGGAGGGCGAAGAGACCCAGTACTTC

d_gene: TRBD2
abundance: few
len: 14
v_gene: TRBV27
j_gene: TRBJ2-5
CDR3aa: CASSSAGGGETQYF
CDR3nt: TGTGCCAGCAGTTCAGCGGGAGGTGGAGAGACCCAGTACTTC

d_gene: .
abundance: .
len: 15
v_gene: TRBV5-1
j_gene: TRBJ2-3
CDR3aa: CASSLAARLGDTQYF
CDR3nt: TGCGCCAGCAGCTTGGCAGCTCGCCTCGGGGATACGCAGTATTTT

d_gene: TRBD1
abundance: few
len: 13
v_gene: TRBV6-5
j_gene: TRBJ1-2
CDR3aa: CASSYIQGDGYTF
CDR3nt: TGTGCCAGCAGTTACATCCAGGGGGATGGCTACACCTTC

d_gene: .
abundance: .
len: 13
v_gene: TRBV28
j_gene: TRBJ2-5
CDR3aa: CAAGTLGQETQYF
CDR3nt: TGTGCTGCGGGGACCCTGGGCCAAGAGACCCAGTACTTC

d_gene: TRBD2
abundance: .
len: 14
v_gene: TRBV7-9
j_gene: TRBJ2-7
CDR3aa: CASSSSGGFYEQYF
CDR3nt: TGTGCCAGCAGTAGTAGCGGGGGCTTCTACGAGCAGTACTTC

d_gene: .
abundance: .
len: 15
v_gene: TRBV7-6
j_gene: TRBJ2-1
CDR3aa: CASSSGRPTYNEQFF
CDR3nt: TGTGCCAGCAGCTCGGGAAGGCCGACCTACAATGAGCAGTTCTTC

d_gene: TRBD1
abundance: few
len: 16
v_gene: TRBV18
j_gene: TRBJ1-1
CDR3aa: CASSPYGTATNTEAFF
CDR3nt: TGTGCCAGCTCACCTTACGGGACAGCTACTAACACTGAAGCTTTCTTT

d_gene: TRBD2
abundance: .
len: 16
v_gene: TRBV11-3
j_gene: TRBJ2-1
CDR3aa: CASSLNSGRIRDEQFF
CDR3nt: TGTGCCAGCAGCTTAAATAGCGGGAGAATTAGGGATGAGCAGTTCTTC

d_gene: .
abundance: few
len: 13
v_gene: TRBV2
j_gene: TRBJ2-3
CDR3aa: CASSEELGDTQYF
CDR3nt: TGTGCCAGCAGTGAGGAGCTAGGAGATACGCAGTATTTT

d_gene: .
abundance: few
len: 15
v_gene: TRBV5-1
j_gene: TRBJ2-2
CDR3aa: CASSPGGGRTGELFF
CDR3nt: TGCGCCAGCAGCCCGGGCGGGGGCCGTACCGGGGAGCTGTTTTTT

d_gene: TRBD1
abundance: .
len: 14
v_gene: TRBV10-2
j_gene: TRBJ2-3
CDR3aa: CASQQGKGTDTQYF
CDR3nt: TGCGCCAGCCAACAGGGGAAGGGTACAGATACGCAGTATTTT

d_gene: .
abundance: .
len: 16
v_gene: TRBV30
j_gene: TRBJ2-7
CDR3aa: CAWTNGGLPITYEQYF
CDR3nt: TGTGCCTGGACCAATGGGGGACTCCCGATTACCTACGAGCAGTACTTC

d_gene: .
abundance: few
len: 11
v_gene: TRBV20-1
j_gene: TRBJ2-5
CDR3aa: CSAAIAETQYF
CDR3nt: TGCAGTGCCGCGATCGCGGAGACCCAGTACTTC

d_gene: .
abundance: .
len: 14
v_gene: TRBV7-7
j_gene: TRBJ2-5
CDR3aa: CASSLFGYQETQYF
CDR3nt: TGTGCCAGCAGCTTATTTGGCTACCAAGAGACCCAGTACTTC

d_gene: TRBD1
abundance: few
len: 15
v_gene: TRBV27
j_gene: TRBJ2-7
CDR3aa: CASNRGGQGGNEQYF
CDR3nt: TGTGCCAGCAATAGGGGAGGACAGGGTGGCAACGAGCAGTACTTC

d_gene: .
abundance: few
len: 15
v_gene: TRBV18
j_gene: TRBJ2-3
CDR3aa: CASSPASQSTDTQYF
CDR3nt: TGTGCCAGCTCCCCAGCTTCACAGAGCACAGATACGCAGTATTTT

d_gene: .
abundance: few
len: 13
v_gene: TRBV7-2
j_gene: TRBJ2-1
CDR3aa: CASAQGIYNEQFF
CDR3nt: TGTGCCAGCGCCCAGGGTATATACAATGAGCAGTTCTTC

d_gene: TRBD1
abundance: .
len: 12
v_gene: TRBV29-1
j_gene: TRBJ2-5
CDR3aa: CSAGQGIETQYF
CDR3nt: TGCAGCGCCGGACAGGGGATCGAGACCCAGTACTTC

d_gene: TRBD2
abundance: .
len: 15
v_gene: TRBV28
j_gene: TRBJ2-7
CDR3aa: CASSLAGGPNYEQYF
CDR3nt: TGTGCCAGCAGTTTAGCGGGAGGGCCCAACTACGAGCAGTACTTC

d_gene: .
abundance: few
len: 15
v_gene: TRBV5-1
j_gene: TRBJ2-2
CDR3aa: CASSLKRANTGELFF
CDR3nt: TGCGCCAGCAGCTTGAAGAGGGCGAACACCGGGGAGCTGTTTTTT

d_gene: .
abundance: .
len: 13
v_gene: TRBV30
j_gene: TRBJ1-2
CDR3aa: CAWSHTGNYGYTF
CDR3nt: TGTGCCTGGAGTCACACAGGCAACTATGGCTACACCTTC

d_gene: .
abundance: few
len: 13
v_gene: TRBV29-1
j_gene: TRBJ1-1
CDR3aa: CSVEALMNTEAFF
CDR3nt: TGCAGCGTTGAGGCACTAATGAACACTGAAGCTTTCTTT